Each of the 14 T cell receptor beta chains below was sequenced from the same sample in a study of blood T cell repertoires in COVID-19. Sequencing used immunoSEQ multiplex PCR; TCRdb keeps in-frame clones, though not all of them. The sample consists of approximately 96,000 clones, nearly 95% of them appearing once. Sequencing was performed on peripheral blood. The receptors stem from a human donor with active COVID-19. The donor label of this sample is uncertain.

The chain couples TRBV28 to TRBJ1-1; 8 bases fit TRBD1. Germline CDR1 MDHEN, CDR2 SYDVKM. The CDR3 totals 14 residues. J lost 5 bases, V lost 5 bases, and 7 bases had no gene match. The CDR3, as DNA: TGTGCCAGCAGTAAGACAGGGGAGGGTACTGAAGCTTTCTTT. Translated: CASSKTGEGTEAFF.

Only one count was recorded for this clone. This chain uses TRBV2 with TRBJ2-7; perhaps TRBD2 as D (6 bases). Germline V gene data show CDR1 as SNHLY and CDR2 as FYNNEI. V was clipped by 0 bases and J by 7 bases, with 13 bases between them. CDR3 length equals 14 residues. CDR3 region: CASSEAAGRREQYF. The CDR3 nucleotides read TGTGCCAGCAGTGAAGCGGCGGGAAGGAGGGAGCAGTACTTC.

The chain uses TRBV7-2 and TRBJ2-1, with D unresolved. The CDR3 is 11 residues long. Germline values: CDR1 SGHTA, CDR2 FQGNSA. V was shortened by 5 bases and J by 4 bases, with 3 bases between the two germline ends. CDR3 sequence reads: CASSPYNEQFF. CDR3 sequence (DNA): TGTGCCAGCAGCCCTTACAATGAGCAGTTCTTC.

This chain links TRBV5-4 with TRBJ2-3, with TRBD1 as a possible D gene (6 bases). Per germline, CDR1 SGHNT and CDR2 YYREEE (reference sequence). With 5 bases removed from V and 2 bases from J, the gap between germline ends came to 15 bases. This CDR3 is 15 amino acids long. Written as DNA, the CDR3 is TGTGCCAGCAGGGACCCGGGACACATCACAGATACGCAGTATTTT. It yields the protein CASRDPGHITDTQYF.

J is TRBJ2-3 and V is TRBV14; no clear D. CDR3 size: 13 residues. Trimming stripped 2 bases from V and 3 bases from J, with 6 bases between. The germline CDR1 and CDR2 sequences are SGHDN and FVKESK. The CDR3 coding sequence is TGTGCCAGCAGCCAATTCGGGACAGATACGCAGTATTTT. This codes for CASSQFGTDTQYF.

The rearrangement links TRBV5-4 to TRBJ2-7; 9 bases fit TRBD1. V lost 1 base, J lost 6 bases, and 8 bases stayed unmatched. Germline CDR1 and CDR2: SGHNT and YYREEE (reference sequence). This CDR3 is built from 15 residues. CDR3 DNA: TGTGCCAGCAGCTTGAGGGACAGGGTGAGTTCCGAGCAGTACTTC. Translated: CASSLRDRVSSEQYF. The whole variable domain, filled in from reference TRBV5-4 and TRBJ2-7, reads ETGVTQSPTHLIKTRGQQVTLRCSSQSGHNTVSWYQQALGQGPQFIFQYYREEENGRGNFPPRFSGLQFPNYSSELNVNALELDDSALYLCASSLRDRVSSEQYFGPGTRLTVT.

V is TRBV24-1 and J is TRBJ2-7; 9 positions match TRBD1. Trimming removed 2 bases from V and 5 bases from J; junction bases left unmatched: 6. From germline, CDR1 is KGHDR and CDR2 SFDVKD. The CDR3 length is 15 residues. CDR3 bases: TGTGCCACCAGTGATTCCGGACAGGGGCCCCACGAGCAGTACTTC. Its translation: CATSDSGQGPHEQYF.

The chain uses TRBV29-1 and TRBJ2-7; weak D call: TRBD2 (6 bases). V lost 0 bases, J lost 6 bases, and 18 bases lay in between. The CDR3 has 15 amino acids. Looked up from germline, CDR1 is SQVTM and CDR2 is ANQGSEA. The chain's CDR3 is CSVEEFEVGGCEQYF. The CDR3 DNA reads TGCAGCGTTGAAGAATTTGAGGTCGGAGGGTGCGAGCAGTACTTC.

The chain employs TRBV5-4 and TRBJ1-2; 11 nucleotides line up with TRBD1. Trimming took 4 bases from V and 1 from J; bases not matched to a gene: 6. Germline CDR1 SGHNT, CDR2 YYREEE (reference sequence). This CDR3 has 16 residues. In nucleotides, the CDR3 is TGTGCCAGCAGCCCCGGACAGGGGGCTGTTAACTATGGCTACACCTTC. Residues: CASSPGQGAVNYGYTF.

The CDR3 here is CASSGGLAVSYNEQFF. DNA for the CDR3: TGTGCCAGCAGCGGAGGACTAGCGGTTTCCTACAATGAGCAGTTCTTC. This rearrangement joins TRBV9 to TRBJ2-1; 10 nucleotides align to TRBD2. The CDR3 has 16 residues. The germline gives CDR1 SGDLS, CDR2 YYNGEE. Trimming removed 3 bases from V and 1 base from J; junction bases left unmatched: 4.

The rearrangement links TRBV5-1 to TRBJ1-1; 9 nucleotides match TRBD1. V shed 3 bases and J 11 bases; nucleotides not matched to a gene: 14. This CDR3 comprises 15 residues. Germline lookup yields CDR1 SGHRS and CDR2 YFSETQ. DNA for the CDR3: TGCGCCAGCAGCTCCCGACAGGGGGGAGGGGTACAGGCTTTCTTT. Encoded protein: CASSSRQGGGVQAFF.

V gene TRBV21-1 combines with J gene TRBJ2-3; TRBD2, as called in the table, went unchecked against the DNA. TRBV21-1 is reported as a pseudogene. This CDR3 comprises 15 residues. In nucleotides, the CDR3 is TGTGCCAGTGGGACTAAGGGACTGAGCACAGATACGCAGTATTTT. Translated, it gives CASGTKGLSTDTQYF.

V is TRBV6-1 and J is TRBJ1-1, with a possible D match to TRBD1 (5 bases). Germline lookup yields CDR1 MNHNS and CDR2 SASEGT. The V and J ends lost 0 bases and 2 bases respectively, with 19 bases between them. There are 18 residues in the CDR3. CDR3 in amino acids: CASSEAAGLFSVNTEAFF. The DNA for the CDR3 is TGTGCCAGCAGTGAAGCGGCGGGACTTTTCTCTGTAAACACTGAAGCTTTCTTT.

This sequence joins TRBV5-8 and TRBJ2-7; weak D call: TRBD2 (6 bases). CDR1 and CDR2 (germline): SGHTS, YDEGEE. The CDR3 is made up of 13 amino acids. V lost 9 bases and J lost 1, with 14 bases in between. The CDR3 region has the DNA TGTGCCACCCAAGGAGCGGGTTCCTACGAGCAGTACTTC. Translated: CATQGAGSYEQYF.